The 10 T cell receptor beta chains given below trace back to one sample, sequenced in a study of blood T cell repertoires in COVID-19. Sequenced by immunoSEQ multiplex PCR; TCRdb stores in-frame clones only, minus some. The top ten hold more than 1% of the sample, which has 260,000 or so clones, more than 70% seen once. Sequencing used PBMCs or T cells enriched from blood (not recorded which). The receptors were gathered from a woman in her 40s with acute COVID-19.

V and J are TRBV5-5 and TRBJ1-5, with a weak D call TRBD1 (6 bases). V was shortened by 0 bases and J by 3 bases, with 13 bases between the two germline ends. In germline, CDR1 is SGHKS, CDR2 YYEKEE (reference sequence). This CDR3 contains 16 residues. The CDR3 spells CASSLGDTRSNQPQHF. In nucleotides, the CDR3 is TGTGCCAGCAGCTTGGGGGACACGCGATCCAATCAGCCCCAGCATTTT.

This chain uses TRBV9 with TRBJ1-4, with TRBD1 matching over 7 bases. The CDR3 is made up of 16 amino acids. With 2 bases clipped from V and 10 bases from J, the junction kept 14 bases outside the gene matches. CDR1 is SGDLS, CDR2 YYNGEE, per germline. The CDR3 DNA is TGTGCCAGCAGCGTCTCGTCCGGGACGGCAGGGGGAAAACTGTTTTTT. Protein sequence: CASSVSSGTAGGKLFF.

The V and J genes are TRBV29-1 and TRBJ2-1, with D tentatively TRBD2 (6 bases). The CDR3 has 12 residues. CDR1 and CDR2 from the germline V gene are SQVTM and ANQGSEA. V lost 4 bases and J 10 bases, leaving 14 bases between the germline ends. The chain's CDR3 is CSVVGRGHEQFF. The CDR3 nucleotides are TGCAGCGTTGTGGGGCGGGGCCACGAGCAGTTCTTC.

The chain couples TRBV3-1 (or the pseudogene TRBV3-2) to TRBJ2-3; D is unclear. The CDR3 is 13 amino acids. The V end was cut by 1 base, the J end by 7 bases, with 9 bases between. Germline assignment: CDR1 LGHDT and CDR2 YNNKEL (reference sequence). CDR3 bases: TGTGCCAGCAGCCAAGCGAGAACCCATACGCAGTATTTT. This gives the protein CASSQARTHTQYF.

The genes are TRBV10-1 and TRBJ1-5; a possible D gene is TRBD1 (5 bases). The CDR3 spans 17 residues. CDR1 WNHNN and CDR2 SYGVQD come from the germline V gene (reference sequence). Trimming removed 5 bases at V and 3 bases at J, with 20 bases between. Here the CDR3 reads CASSRSPGPRLNQPQHF. In nucleotides, the CDR3 is TGCGCCAGCAGTAGGAGCCCAGGGCCCCGCCTCAATCAGCCCCAGCATTTT.

J is TRBJ2-1 and V is TRBV5-6; 14 bases agree with TRBD2. Unmatched junction bases numbered 5, after V lost 4 bases and J lost 5 bases. Germline CDR1 is SGHDT and CDR2 is YYEEEE. CDR3 size: 16 residues. CDR3 nucleotides: TGTGCCAGCAGCGCGCCGGGACTAGCGGGAGACAATGAGCAGTTCTTC. Encoded protein: CASSAPGLAGDNEQFF.

The rearrangement uses TRBV5-4 and TRBJ1-6, with 9 bases aligning to TRBD1. The CDR3 length is 16 residues. Germline V gene sequence: CDR1 SGHNT, CDR2 YYREEE (reference sequence). Trimming removed 6 bases from V and 8 bases from J; junction bases left unmatched: 12. The DNA for the CDR3 is TGTGCCAGCACCAGTCCGGACAGGGGTAGCGATTCACCCCTCCACTTT. Translating it yields CASTSPDRGSDSPLHF.

The table lists this clone with a count of one. J is TRBJ1-5 and V is TRBV6-5, with D possibly matching TRBD1 (5 bases). The CDR3 is made up of 13 amino acids. Trimming removed 6 bases at V and 4 bases at J, with 10 bases between. The germline CDR1 and CDR2 sequences are MNHEY and SVGAGI. The DNA of the CDR3 is TGTGCCAGCAGACAGGACACAAATCAGCCCCAGCATTTT. It encodes CASRQDTNQPQHF.

V and J are TRBV19 and TRBJ1-2; no definite D call. V lost 6 bases and J lost 2, with 13 bases in between. Germline-derived CDR1 and CDR2 are LNHDA and SQIVND (reference sequence). The length of the CDR3 is 14 residues. The DNA of the CDR3 is TGTGCCAGTAGAAACGACGGAGTAAACTATGGCTACACCTTC. Residues: CASRNDGVNYGYTF.

The chain links TRBV6-2 or TRBV6-3 to TRBJ1-4, with 8 nucleotides matching TRBD1. This CDR3 has 15 residues. Trimming at V came to 0 bases and at J to 7 bases, leaving 4 bases not matched to a gene. CDR1 MNHEY and CDR2 SVGEGT come from the germline V gene. The CDR3 bases are TGTGCCAGCAGTTACTCACGACAGGGGTTTGAAAAACTGTTTTTT. Translated: CASSYSRQGFEKLFF.